This T cell receptor (beta chain) was retrieved from a study of Ad26.COV2.S vaccination and SARS-CoV-2 variants. Study-wide points: Vaccinees and placebo recipients showed similar non-spike TCR breadth. Reports say spike-specific CD8+ and CD4+ T cell responses covered substantial breadth after vaccination. TCR breadth and depth analyses may have underestimated total T cell responses. Ad26.COV2.S recipients had broader spike-specific TCRs (P = 0.0014).

Concerning this clone itself: Its antigen is as yet unknown.

Profiling relied on immunoSEQ multiplex PCR, and the TCRdb table lists in-frame clones only, not all of them. The profile shows roughly 180,000 clones, 87% of them singletons. The CDR3 sequence is 15 residues long. Germline V CDR1 and CDR2: MNHNS, SASEGT. Unmatched junction bases numbered 1, after V lost 3 bases and J lost 4 bases. V and J are TRBV6-1 and TRBJ2-5; 14 positions match TRBD2. This TCR came from a human donor who had recovered from COVID-19. The sequencing here drew on peripheral blood, taken after recovery from COVID-19. CDR3 DNA sequence: TGTGCCAGCAGTGACGGGACTAGCGGGGGAGAGACCCAGTACTTC. Residues: CASSDGTSGGETQYF.